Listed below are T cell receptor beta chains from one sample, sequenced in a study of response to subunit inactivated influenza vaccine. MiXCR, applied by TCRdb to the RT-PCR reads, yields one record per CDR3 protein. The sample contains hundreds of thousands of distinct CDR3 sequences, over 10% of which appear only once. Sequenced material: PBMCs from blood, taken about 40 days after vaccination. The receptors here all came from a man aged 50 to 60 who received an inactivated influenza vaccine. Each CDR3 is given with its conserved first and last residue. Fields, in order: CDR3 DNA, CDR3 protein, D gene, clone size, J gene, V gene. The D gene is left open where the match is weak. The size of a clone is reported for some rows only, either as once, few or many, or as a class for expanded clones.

TGTGCCACCAGGGATACGGGGGATCGCTATGAGCAGTTCTTC CATRDTGDRYEQFF - few TRBJ2-1 TRBV24-1
TGTGCCAGCAGTCCGATGGACAGGGTTTACACTGAAGCTTTCTTT CASSPMDRVYTEAFF TRBD1 - TRBJ1-1 TRBV28
TGCAGTGCTAGAGCGGAGTCTTCCTACAATGAGCAGTTCTTC CSARAESSYNEQFF - few TRBJ2-1 TRBV20-1
TGCAGTGCTAGAGGACTAGCGGGAGTCCATGAGCAGTTCTTC CSARGLAGVHEQFF TRBD2 many TRBJ2-1 TRBV20-1
TGTGCCAGCAGCCCCGTTGTCGCGCTCACCGGGGAGCTGTTTTTT CASSPVVALTGELFF - - TRBJ2-2 TRBV7-8
TGTGCCAGCAGTTTTCATCGTGACAGGGTAATGAATGCAGATACGCAGTATTTT CASSFHRDRVMNADTQYF TRBD1 few TRBJ2-3 TRBV28
TGTGCCAGCAGCTTAGATACGTGGACGACAGATACGCAGTATTTT CASSLDTWTTDTQYF - - TRBJ2-3 TRBV11-2
TGTGCCAGCAGCCCCGGACTGATAAATGAGCAGTTCTTC CASSPGLINEQFF - few TRBJ2-1 TRBV7-3
TGCGCCAGCAAAAGGGACAGGGGGCGCCCGGAGGAGACCCAGTACTTC CASKRDRGRPEETQYF TRBD1 - TRBJ2-5 TRBV5-1
TGCAGTGCTAGAGCGGGGGTTTGGGATGAAAAACTGTTTTTT CSARAGVWDEKLFF - few TRBJ1-4 TRBV20-1
TGTGCCATCAGTGAGTCGGGGACGGGGCCAGCTGAAGCTTTCTTT CAISESGTGPAEAFF - few TRBJ1-1 TRBV10-3
TGTGCCATCAGTGAGTCCGACCAAGTAGGCTATGGCTACACCTTC CAISESDQVGYGYTF - few TRBJ1-2 TRBV10-3
TGCAGCGTTACTCGGACTAGCGGTCCCTACGAGCAGTACTTC CSVTRTSGPYEQYF TRBD2 few TRBJ2-7 TRBV29-1
TGTGCCAGCAGCGAGCGTAGCGGGAGGGCCTACAATGAGCAGTTCTTC CASSERSGRAYNEQFF TRBD2 - TRBJ2-1 TRBV4-2
TGTGCCAGCAGAGTTGACACCTGGAACCCCTACGAGCAGTACTTC CASRVDTWNPYEQYF - - TRBJ2-7 TRBV6-1
TGTGCCAGCACCGCTAAAACCGGGGAGCTGTTTTTT CASTAKTGELFF - - TRBJ2-2 TRBV7-2
TGTGCCAGCAGCCCCCAGCATGGCCATTGGAATGAGCAGTTCTTC CASSPQHGHWNEQFF - - TRBJ2-1 TRBV3-1
TGTGCCAGCAGGGAATTTTCCGGGACAGACTATGGCTACACCTTC CASREFSGTDYGYTF TRBD1 - TRBJ1-2 TRBV2
TGTGCCAGCAGCACGGCAGGGAAAGAGACCCAGTACTTC CASSTAGKETQYF - many TRBJ2-5 TRBV7-2
TGCGCCAGCAGCCAAGTACTAGCGGGGGTGTACAATGAGCAGTTCTTC CASSQVLAGVYNEQFF TRBD2 - TRBJ2-1 TRBV4-3
TGTGCCAGCAGCCAAGACCGTGAGACCCAGTACTTC CASSQDRETQYF - many TRBJ2-5 TRBV4-2
TGTGCCAGCAGCTTACGCGGCTGGACAGACCGAACAGATACGCAGTATTTT CASSLRGWTDRTDTQYF - - TRBJ2-3 TRBV7-9
TGTGCCAGCAGTTTATTAGCGGGGGTCGAGCAGTACTTC CASSLLAGVEQYF TRBD2 few TRBJ2-7 TRBV12-3/TRBV12-4
TGTGCCAGCAATTCACACTCCCCGGCCCCCGAGCAGTACTTC CASNSHSPAPEQYF - - TRBJ2-7 TRBV2
TGTGCCAGCAGCGCCGGACTAGTCAACTACGAGCAGTACTTC CASSAGLVNYEQYF TRBD2 - TRBJ2-7 TRBV9
TGTGCCAGCAGAGCGGGACAGTGGGCTAGCACAGATACGCAGTATTTT CASRAGQWASTDTQYF - few TRBJ2-3 TRBV7-9
TGCAGCGTTGAATGGAGGCAGGGGAGAACAGATACGCAGTATTTT CSVEWRQGRTDTQYF - - TRBJ2-3 TRBV29-1
TGTGCCACCAGTGATGCTCCAGGGGATGAGCAGTTCTTC CATSDAPGDEQFF - few TRBJ2-1 TRBV24-1
TGTGCCAGCAGATCGCCTAGCGCCAATGAGCAGTTCTTC CASRSPSANEQFF - many TRBJ2-1 TRBV12-3/TRBV12-4
TGCAGTGCTCCGCTCGGGGGCACGAGCGGAAATGAGCAGTTCTTC CSAPLGGTSGNEQFF - - TRBJ2-1 TRBV20-1
TGTGCCAGCAGCTTACCGGGACCGAGAGGGTATGGCTACACCTTC CASSLPGPRGYGYTF - - TRBJ1-2 TRBV7-9
TGTGCCAGCACCTATGGGGGGGATCCTAGCGGTAAAGAGCAGTACTTC CASTYGGDPSGKEQYF TRBD2 few TRBJ2-7 TRBV7-8
TGCGCCAGCTCCGTAATGGGTATGAACACTGAAGCTTTCTTT CASSVMGMNTEAFF - - TRBJ1-1 TRBV5-1
TGCAGCGTTGACCCCTATCCGGGGAAGACAGATACGCAGTATTTT CSVDPYPGKTDTQYF - - TRBJ2-3 TRBV29-1
TGCAGTGCTAGAGTCCCTTATACCGACAGGCGCCTAGCCAAAAACATTCAGTACTTC CSARVPYTDRRLAKNIQYF - many TRBJ2-4 TRBV20-1
TGTGCCAGCAGTGCCACAGGGGGCATCACTGAAGCTTTCTTT CASSATGGITEAFF TRBD1 many TRBJ1-1 TRBV12-3/TRBV12-4
TGCAGCGCCCGACAGGGGGGAGCGACTGAAGCTTTCTTT CSARQGGATEAFF TRBD1 few TRBJ1-1 TRBV29-1
TGTGCCAGCAGCCCCCACCTTGACAGGGTTGAGCAGTACTTC CASSPHLDRVEQYF TRBD1 many TRBJ2-7 TRBV7-2
TGTGCCAGCACAATGACTAGCGGGAGATACGAGCAGTACTTC CASTMTSGRYEQYF TRBD2 few TRBJ2-7 TRBV6-2/TRBV6-3
TGTGCCAGCAGTGTTAGCGGGGACTACACAGATACGCAGTATTTT CASSVSGDYTDTQYF TRBD2 few TRBJ2-3 TRBV7-9
TGCAGTGCTAGACTGGGATTACAGCCCCAGCATTTT CSARLGLQPQHF - - TRBJ1-5 TRBV20-1
TGTGCCAGCACCTTCGGACTAGCGGGAGTGGTTGAGCAGTTCTTC CASTFGLAGVVEQFF TRBD2 - TRBJ2-1 TRBV12-3/TRBV12-4
TGTGCCAGCAGTTACTTTGGGGGCTGGGCACACAATGAGCAGTTCTTC CASSYFGGWAHNEQFF - - TRBJ2-1 TRBV6-5
TGTGCCAGCAGCCCGCGAAGAACAGGGTATACCACTGAAGCTTTCTTT CASSPRRTGYTTEAFF - few TRBJ1-1 TRBV6-1
TGCAGCGGTACCCTTGGGGGTGATACGCAGTATTTT CSGTLGGDTQYF - - TRBJ2-3 TRBV29-1
TGTGCCAGCAGTAAATCGACAGGGGAGCGCTACTACAATGAGCAGTTCTTC CASSKSTGERYYNEQFF TRBD1 few TRBJ2-1 TRBV28
TGCAGCGTTGAAGAGTCTGCATTAGATACGCAGTATTTT CSVEESALDTQYF - - TRBJ2-3 TRBV29-1
TGTGCCAGCAGCGTAGCTGTAAAAGCTGAAGCTTTCTTT CASSVAVKAEAFF - few TRBJ1-1 TRBV9
TGTGCCAGCAGTAAGACAGAGCCTCAGGAGACCCAGTACTTC CASSKTEPQETQYF - many TRBJ2-5 TRBV6-2/TRBV6-3
TGTGCCAGCAGCCAGCAAGACTACAATGAGCAGTTCTTC CASSQQDYNEQFF - - TRBJ2-1 TRBV3-1
TGTGCCAGCAGCCGTGCGGAACAGCCCCAGCATTTT CASSRAEQPQHF - - TRBJ1-5 TRBV7-9
TGTGCCAGCAGTCTAAGACAGAATTCACCCCTCCACTTT CASSLRQNSPLHF - - TRBJ1-6 TRBV12-3/TRBV12-4